This TCR beta chain was recovered during a study of T cell changes during pregnancy in multiple sclerosis. The CDR3 has 15 amino acids. Germline CDR1 reads LGHNA; CDR2 reads YNFKEQ. Trimming took 3 bases from V and 2 from J, leaving 14 bases between them. TCRdb's table, derived via immunoSEQ multiplex PCR, lists solely in-frame clones and lacks some. The sample contains about 80,000 clones, about 92% of which appear only once. This clone was found once. This chain links TRBV4-2 with TRBJ2-7, with TRBD1 as a possible D gene (6 bases). The sequenced sample was CD4+ T cells from peripheral blood mononuclear cells, obtained before pregnancy. The sequence was collected from a female donor with multiple sclerosis, enrolled in a pregnancy study. The chain's CDR3 is CASSQNIAGAYEQYF. CDR3 coding DNA: TGTGCCAGCAGCCAGAATATCGCAGGGGCCTACGAGCAGTACTTC.